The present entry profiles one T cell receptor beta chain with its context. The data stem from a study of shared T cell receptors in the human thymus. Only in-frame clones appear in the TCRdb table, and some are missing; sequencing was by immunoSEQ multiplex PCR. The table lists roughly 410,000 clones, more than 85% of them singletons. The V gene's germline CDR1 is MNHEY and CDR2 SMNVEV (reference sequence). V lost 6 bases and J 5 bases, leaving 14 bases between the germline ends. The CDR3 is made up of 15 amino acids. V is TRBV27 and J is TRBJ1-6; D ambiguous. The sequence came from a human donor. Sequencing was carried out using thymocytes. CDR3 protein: CASSQEADDNSPLHF. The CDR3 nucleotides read TGTGCCAGCAGCCAAGAGGCAGATGATAATTCACCCCTCCACTTT.